The clone carrying this T cell receptor (beta chain) has a single count. Its antigen is currently unknown. Trimming removed 4 bases from V and 4 bases from J, with 13 bases in between. Germline CDR1 GTSNPN, CDR2 SVGIG (reference sequence). This CDR3 spans 13 amino acids. Repertoires were generated with immunoSEQ multiplex PCR, while TCRdb's copy carries only in-frame clones and drops some. The data show about 36,000 clones, approximately 93% seen once. The entry originates in a study of graft-versus-host responses after intestinal transplantation. The chain recombines TRBV30 with TRBJ1-2; D is unclear. Sample: unstimulated CD4+ T cells sorted from spleen or lymph node cells, taken before transplant. The TCR sequence derives from a human donor who was the organ donor for an intestinal transplant. This chain's CDR3 is CAWTTVDGYGYTF. DNA for the CDR3: TGTGCCTGGACCACAGTGGATGGCTATGGCTACACCTTC.